These 12 T cell receptor beta chains came from one sample sequenced in a study of T-cell reconstitution after alpha-beta-depleted transplantation in children. The library targeted TCRbeta and was prepared with unique molecular identifiers. TCRdb re-called the PCR reads through MiXCR, storing one row per CDR3 protein. The sample lists some 240,000 distinct CDR3 sequences, around 8.9% seen once, with less than 6% in the top ten. The source material was PBMCs from the stem cell graft donor, sampled from the stem cell graft. All receptors come from a human donor who donated a stem cell graft to a child with SCID.

This clonotype was seen a few times. The chain recombines TRBV11-2 with TRBJ2-2; 7 bases agree with TRBD2. Per germline, CDR1 SGHAT and CDR2 FQNNGV. This CDR3 comprises 15 residues. V dropped 10 bases and J dropped 6; count of bases not matched to a gene: 14. CDR3: CATLREGQSAGELFF. The CDR3 region has the DNA TGTGCCACTCTTAGGGAGGGTCAATCCGCCGGGGAGCTGTTTTTT.

The table lists this clonotype with many counts. CDR3 region: CASTRRAGAYNEQFF. The CDR3 DNA sequence: TGTGCCAGCACCCGCAGGGCAGGGGCCTACAATGAGCAGTTCTTC. The chain has TRBV12-3 or TRBV12-4 and TRBJ2-1; TRBD1 is a possible D gene (6 bases). V lost 7 bases and J 2 bases, leaving 15 bases between the germline ends. The CDR3 extends over 15 amino acids.

In its sample, this clonotype was seen many times. CDR3 amino acids: CASSLRFVGNGYTF. The CDR3 DNA reads TGTGCCAGCAGTTTACGGTTTGTGGGAAATGGCTACACCTTC. This rearrangement joins TRBV12-3 or TRBV12-4 to TRBJ1-2; no clear D. The length of the CDR3 is 14 residues. Trimming removed 2 bases from V and 6 bases from J, with 13 bases in between.

This clonotype was seen at least ten times. The J gene is TRBJ2-1, the V gene TRBV10-3; D possibly corresponds to TRBD2 (6 bases). CDR1 and CDR2 (germline): ENHRY, SYGVKD. The CDR3 covers 16 residues. V shed 8 bases and J shed 1 base, with 18 bases lying between them. The CDR3 DNA follows: TGTGCCATCGGAAAGCTCGGGGGTTGGTCCTACAATGAGCAGTTCTTC. Its translation is CAIGKLGGWSYNEQFF.

This clonotype was recorded at least ten times. The chain combines TRBV28 with TRBJ2-2; a possible D gene is TRBD1 (6 bases). The CDR3 runs to 16 residues. Germline CDR1 and CDR2: MDHEN and SYDVKM. Trimming removed 4 bases from V and 2 bases from J, with 14 bases in between. The CDR3 DNA reads as TGTGCCAGCAGTTCCCATGGACAGATTAACACCGGGGAGCTGTTTTTT. Its translation: CASSSHGQINTGELFF.

V is TRBV5-5 and J is TRBJ2-2; no reliable D call. The germline V gene encodes CDR1 SGHKS and CDR2 YYEKEE (reference sequence). The germline V and J ends were trimmed by 4 bases and 6 bases, with 13 bases remaining between them. This CDR3 has 14 amino acids. The CDR3 coding sequence is TGTGCCAGCAGCCTGCACTACTTGGCCGGGGAGCTGTTTTTT. It codes for CASSLHYLAGELFF.

This clonotype occurred many times. The rearrangement joins TRBV28 to TRBJ1-5; tentative D call: TRBD1 (5 bases). Germline loops: CDR1 MDHEN, CDR2 SYDVKM. The V end was cut by 3 bases, the J end by 7 bases, with 19 bases between. The CDR3 is 16 amino acids. Here the CDR3 reads CASSLGLRGSGQPQHF. The CDR3 DNA reads TGTGCCAGCAGTTTGGGCCTTCGGGGGTCTGGGCAGCCCCAGCATTTT.

This clonotype was detected many times. The chain joins TRBV5-1 to TRBJ2-5; either TRBD1 or TRBD2 may fit D (6 bases each). Deletions cut 0 bases from V and 5 bases from J, with 14 bases between. This CDR3 is built from 15 residues. Germline V gene data show CDR1 as SGHRS and CDR2 as YFSETQ. The CDR3 region has the DNA TGCGCCAGCAGCTTGGAATGGGGGGCGAGGGAGACCCAGTACTTC. As protein: CASSLEWGARETQYF.

This clonotype was detected ten times or more. The V call is TRBV7-2, the J call TRBJ1-2, with D perhaps TRBD1 (6 bases). Germline CDR1 SGHTA, CDR2 FQGNSA. Deletions cut 6 bases from V and 1 base from J, with 15 bases between. The CDR3 is made up of 15 amino acids. The CDR3 is CASSPGGGSNYGYTF. The CDR3 DNA reads TGTGCCAGCAGTCCCGGGGGGGGCAGTAACTATGGCTACACCTTC.

This clonotype was found many times. The gene calls are TRBV5-1 and TRBJ2-3; the D gene could be TRBD1 or TRBD2 (5 bases each). Germline CDR1 and CDR2: SGHRS and YFSETQ. The V gene lost 2 bases and the J gene lost 0 bases, with 7 bases spanning the gap. This CDR3 spans 14 amino acids. The CDR3 region has the DNA TGCGCCAGCAGCTTCCGGGACAGCACAGATACGCAGTATTTT. This gives the protein CASSFRDSTDTQYF.

This clonotype was observed many times. The gene calls are TRBV21-1 and TRBJ2-1. TRBV21-1 is a pseudogene segment. The CDR3 has 10 amino acids. CDR3 in amino acids: CAAGGNEQFF. The CDR3 DNA sequence: TGTGCCGCCGGTGGCAATGAGCAGTTCTTC.

This sequence joins TRBV2 and TRBJ1-1, with D maybe TRBD1 (5 bases). The CDR3 extends over 14 amino acids. The V gene's germline CDR1 is SNHLY and CDR2 FYNNEI. Trimming stripped 6 bases from V and 8 bases from J, with 19 bases between. Here the CDR3 reads CASRQGERTTEAFF. The CDR3 DNA follows: TGTGCCAGCAGGCAGGGAGAGAGGACCACCGAAGCTTTCTTT.